Below are 10 T cell receptor beta chains sequenced from a single sample in a study of cytotoxic CD8 clonotypes in ibrutinib-treated CLL. Profiling relied on immunoSEQ multiplex PCR, and the TCRdb table lists in-frame clones only, not all of them. In the table there are 160,000 or so clones, about four fifths of which are singletons. The sequenced sample was PBMCs, obtained after 24 months of ibrutinib treatment. All receptors derive from a human donor with chronic lymphocytic leukemia.

This chain joins TRBV7-9 and TRBJ2-3; 11 bases line up with TRBD2. V trimming: 1 base; J trimming: 5 bases; junction bases outside the gene matches: 5. CDR1 is SEHNR and CDR2 is FQNEAQ in the germline V gene (reference sequence). CDR3 size: 16 residues. The CDR3 loop is CASSLVSGGALDTQYF. The CDR3, as DNA: TGTGCCAGCAGCTTAGTTAGCGGGGGGGCCTTAGATACGCAGTATTTT.

V gene TRBV2 combines with J gene TRBJ1-4, with TRBD1 matching 10 bases. The CDR3 has 14 amino acids. The V and J ends lost 4 bases and 5 bases, in that order; junction bases with no gene match: 1. From germline, CDR1 is SNHLY and CDR2 FYNNEI. CDR3 DNA: TGTGCCAGCAGTGGGGACAGGGGAAATGAAAAACTGTTTTTT. This codes for CASSGDRGNEKLFF.

The chain carries TRBV6-5 and TRBJ1-1; no definite D call. Germline V lookup: CDR1 MNHEY, CDR2 SVGAGI. Trimming removed 6 bases from V and 1 base from J, with 9 bases in between. The CDR3 is 13 residues long. CDR3 in amino acids: CASRGTANTEAFF. The DNA for the CDR3 is TGTGCCAGCAGAGGCACAGCGAACACTGAAGCTTTCTTT.

This rearrangement joins TRBV6-5 to TRBJ1-1; 8 bases are a match to TRBD1. Germline-derived CDR1 and CDR2 are MNHEY and SVGAGI. The V and J ends lost 5 bases and 5 bases, in that order; junction bases with no gene match: 7. The CDR3 covers 14 residues. CDR3 amino acids: CASSHTGGATEAFF. In DNA form, the CDR3 reads TGTGCCAGCAGTCACACAGGGGGGGCTACTGAAGCTTTCTTT.

The genes are TRBV4-1 and TRBJ1-2; D not resolved. The CDR3 runs 13 residues. Germline assignment: CDR1 MGHRA and CDR2 YSYEKL. V lost 0 bases and J lost 5, with 7 bases in between. CDR3 region: CASSQERLYGYTF. In nucleotides, the CDR3 is TGCGCCAGCAGCCAAGAGCGCCTGTATGGCTACACCTTC.

V is TRBV7-2 and J is TRBJ2-2; D perhaps matches TRBD2 (6 bases). The ends were cut back, 0 bases at V and 5 bases at J, with 7 bases in the middle. Germline V gene sequence: CDR1 SGHTA, CDR2 FQGNSA. This CDR3 is 14 amino acids long. This CDR3 reads CASSLAGGTGELFF. CDR3 DNA sequence: TGTGCCAGCAGCTTAGCGGGAGGAACCGGGGAGCTGTTTTTT.

CDR3: CASMLDRTAGGTEAFF. CDR3 DNA: TGTGCCAGCATGCTGGACAGGACGGCTGGTGGCACTGAAGCTTTCTTT. The rearrangement links TRBV2 to TRBJ1-1; TRBD1 matches 7 bases. The junction had 15 bases not matched to a gene; V was cut back by 7 bases and J by 4 bases. This CDR3 region has 16 residues. Germline lookup yields CDR1 SNHLY and CDR2 FYNNEI.

The genes are TRBV19 and TRBJ2-3; 12 bases match TRBD1. CDR3 length equals 21 residues. CDR1 and CDR2 from the germline V gene are LNHDA and SQIVND (reference sequence). The V gene end was trimmed by 5 bases and the J gene end by 3 bases; junction bases not matched to a gene: 21. CDR3 sequence: CASSSRPGQGASGSSTDTQYF. The CDR3, as DNA: TGTGCCAGTAGTTCTAGGCCGGGACAGGGGGCCAGCGGGAGCAGTACAGATACGCAGTATTTT.

This sequence joins TRBV5-4 and TRBJ1-5; maybe TRBD1 (5 bases). The CDR3 covers 15 residues. Trimming removed 0 bases at V and 0 bases at J, with 7 bases between. The germline CDR1 and CDR2 sequences are SGHNT and YYREEE (reference sequence). CDR3 sequence: CASSLDRNSNQPQHF. The CDR3 region has the DNA TGTGCCAGCAGCTTGGACAGGAATAGCAATCAGCCCCAGCATTTT.

The chain links TRBV9 to TRBJ1-2; D is perhaps TRBD1 (6 bases). This CDR3 has 11 residues. Trimming cost V 3 bases and J 9 bases, with 9 bases left between them. Germline CDR1 is SGDLS and CDR2 is YYNGEE. The CDR3: CASSARDSYTF. The CDR3 DNA reads TGTGCCAGCAGCGCCCGGGACAGCTACACCTTC.